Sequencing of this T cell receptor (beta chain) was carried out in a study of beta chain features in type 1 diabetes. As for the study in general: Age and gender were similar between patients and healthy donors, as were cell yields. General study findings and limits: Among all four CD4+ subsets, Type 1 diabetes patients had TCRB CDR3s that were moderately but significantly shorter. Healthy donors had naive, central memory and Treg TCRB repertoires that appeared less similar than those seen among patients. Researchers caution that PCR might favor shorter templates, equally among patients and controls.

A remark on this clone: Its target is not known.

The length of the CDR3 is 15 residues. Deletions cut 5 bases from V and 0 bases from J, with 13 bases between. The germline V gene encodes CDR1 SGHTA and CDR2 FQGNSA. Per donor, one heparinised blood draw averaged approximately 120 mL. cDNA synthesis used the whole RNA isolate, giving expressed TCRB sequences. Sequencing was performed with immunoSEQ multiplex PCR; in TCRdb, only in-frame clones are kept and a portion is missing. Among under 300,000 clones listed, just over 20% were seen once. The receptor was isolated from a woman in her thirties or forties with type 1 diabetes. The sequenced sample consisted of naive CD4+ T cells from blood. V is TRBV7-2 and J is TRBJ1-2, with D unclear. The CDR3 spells CASSQSRQTNYGYTF. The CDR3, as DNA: TGTGCCAGCAGCCAAAGCAGGCAGACTAACTATGGCTACACCTTC.